The rows below give T cell receptor beta chains drawn from one sample of a study of T cells after posttransplantation cyclophosphamide. Profiling relied on immunoSEQ multiplex PCR, and the TCRdb table lists in-frame clones only, not all of them. This sample has approximately 35,000 clones, each found more than once. The sequencing input was PBMCs. These receptors all come from a girl between 5 and 17 years old in good health, CMV-negative, and a related stem cell transplant donor. CDR3s include the opening cysteine and the closing phenylalanine or tryptophan. D genes are given only for firm matches. Clone size appears in some rows only: once, few, many, or a class for an expanded clone.

v_gene	len	j_gene	d_gene	abundance	CDR3nt	CDR3aa
TRBV20-1	11	TRBJ1-4	NA	many	TGCAGTGCTAGACAGAATGAAAAACTGTTTTTT	CSARQNEKLFF
TRBV27	14	TRBJ2-7	TRBD2	NA	TGTGCCAGCAGTTTATGGCGGGAGAGCCACGAGCAGTACTTC	CASSLWRESHEQYF
TRBV6-5	12	TRBJ1-1	TRBD1	many	TGTGCCAGCAGTCAGGGGGCCACTGAAGCTTTCTTT	CASSQGATEAFF
TRBV2	16	TRBJ2-1	TRBD2	many	TGTGCCAGCAGTGAGGGTAGCGGGGGATTCTACAATGAGCAGTTCTTC	CASSEGSGGFYNEQFF
TRBV5-6	18	TRBJ1-4	NA	few	TGTGCCAGCAGCTTGATGAAGTTGAGAGACAGCATTAATGAAAAACTGTTTTTT	CASSLMKLRDSINEKLFF
TRBV5-1	15	TRBJ2-7	TRBD2	NA	TGCGCCAGCAGCCTAAATAGCGGGGGATTCTACGAGCAGTACTTC	CASSLNSGGFYEQYF
TRBV29-1	15	TRBJ2-6	TRBD1	many	TGCAGCGTTGAGACAGGGTCGACTGGGGCCAACGTCCTGACTTTC	CSVETGSTGANVLTF
TRBV7-3	13	TRBJ1-1	NA	many	TGTGCCAGCAGCTTTTATGAGGGCACTGAAGCTTTCTTT	CASSFYEGTEAFF
TRBV4-2	14	TRBJ1-4	TRBD1	many	TGTGCCAGCAGCCCTCAGGGGGCGGACGAAAAACTGTTTTTT	CASSPQGADEKLFF
TRBV4-1	16	TRBJ2-5	TRBD1	NA	TGCGCCAGCAGCCATCTGGGACAGGGGATGTTGGAGACCCAGTACTTC	CASSHLGQGMLETQYF
TRBV27	16	TRBJ2-1	TRBD1	NA	TGTGCCAGCAGTTCGGGGGACAGGTTATGGACCAATGAGCAGTTCTTC	CASSSGDRLWTNEQFF
TRBV25-1	14	TRBJ1-2	NA	NA	TGTGCCAGCAGACCGGACGGGGGTACCTATGGCTACACCTTC	CASRPDGGTYGYTF
TRBV30	15	TRBJ1-2	TRBD1	few	TGTGCCTGGGCTAGACAAGGACAGGGAAACTATGGCTACACCTTC	CAWARQGQGNYGYTF
TRBV19	13	TRBJ2-7	NA	many	TGTGCCAGTAGTTCTAGACCAGCAGACGAGCAGTACTTC	CASSSRPADEQYF
TRBV7-6	12	TRBJ2-1	NA	many	TGTGCCAGCAGCTTAGTGGGGGGTGAGCAGTTCTTC	CASSLVGGEQFF
TRBV4-1	21	TRBJ2-1	TRBD2	few	TGCGCCAGCAGCCTTCCTGGGGCCGGAAAGCGGGGCCATCACTTCTACAATGAGCAGTTCTTC	CASSLPGAGKRGHHFYNEQFF
TRBV6-6	15	TRBJ2-7	NA	few	TGTGCCAGCAGGGGCCCAGAAAGCAGCTCCTACGAGCAGTACTTC	CASRGPESSSYEQYF
TRBV2	15	TRBJ1-5	NA	few	TGTGCCAGCAGTTTCTCAACAGGGTTTGAACAGCCCCAGCATTTT	CASSFSTGFEQPQHF
TRBV5-6	12	TRBJ2-3	NA	many	TGTGCCAGCAGCTTGGCCAAGGGAGGGGGGTATTTT	CASSLAKGGGYF
TRBV6-5	12	TRBJ1-2	NA	many	TGTGCCACCCGTCTTCAAGCCTATGGCTACACCTTC	CATRLQAYGYTF
TRBV6-6	16	TRBJ2-2	NA	many	TGTGCCAGCAGTTACGTAACTACCGAGAACACCGGGGAGCTGTTTTTT	CASSYVTTENTGELFF
TRBV19	13	TRBJ2-7	TRBD1	few	TGTGCCAGTAGTATAGGGACAGGGTACGAGCAGTACTTC	CASSIGTGYEQYF
TRBV25-1	15	TRBJ2-2	TRBD2	many	TGTGCCAGCAGTGGGGCGGGGGGCCGTGCCGGGGAGCTGTTTTTT	CASSGAGGRAGELFF
TRBV7-2	14	TRBJ2-7	NA	few	TGTGCCAGCAGCTTAACCCTAAGCTCCTACGAGCAGTACTTC	CASSLTLSSYEQYF
TRBV21-1	17	TRBJ1-5	NA	NA	TGTGCCAGCAGCAAAGTAACCAGGCCCGCTTTCAATCAGCCCCAGCATTTT	CASSKVTRPAFNQPQHF
TRBV30	11	TRBJ2-7	NA	few	TGTGCCTGGAGTGTACGTCACGAGCAGTACTTC	CAWSVRHEQYF
TRBV6-4	15	TRBJ1-6	TRBD1	few	TGTGCCAGCAGTGACTCAACAGGGGGCAATTCACCCCTCCACTTT	CASSDSTGGNSPLHF
TRBV11-2	17	TRBJ1-5	TRBD1	NA	TGTGCCAGCAGCTTAGCTCCGGACAGGGGCGGCAATCAGCCCCAGCATTTT	CASSLAPDRGGNQPQHF
TRBV15	15	TRBJ2-7	TRBD1	many	TGTGCCACCAGCAGAGAACAGGGGGCCCCCTACGAGCAGTACTTC	CATSREQGAPYEQYF
TRBV11-2	15	TRBJ1-5	NA	many	TGTGCCAGCAGCCCGTACCGGGGGGCGGGTCAGCCCCAGCATTTT	CASSPYRGAGQPQHF
TRBV19	15	TRBJ2-1	NA	many	TGTGCCAGTAGTATAACGGTAGATCGCAACAATGAGCAGTTCTTC	CASSITVDRNNEQFF
TRBV9	16	TRBJ2-3	NA	NA	TGTGCCAGCAGCGTAGGAGGCGGGGCCCGCACAGATACGCAGTATTTT	CASSVGGGARTDTQYF